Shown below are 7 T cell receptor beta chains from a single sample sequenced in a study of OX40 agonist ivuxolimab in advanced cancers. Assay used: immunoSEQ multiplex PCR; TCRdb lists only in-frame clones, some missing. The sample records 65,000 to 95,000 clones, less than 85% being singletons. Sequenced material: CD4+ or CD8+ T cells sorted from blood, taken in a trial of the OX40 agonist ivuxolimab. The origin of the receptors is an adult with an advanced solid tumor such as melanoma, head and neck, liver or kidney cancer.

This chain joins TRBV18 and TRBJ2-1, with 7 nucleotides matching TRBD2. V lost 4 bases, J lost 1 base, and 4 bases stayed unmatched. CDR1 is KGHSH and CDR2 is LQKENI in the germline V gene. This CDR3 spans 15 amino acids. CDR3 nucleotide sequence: TGTGCCAGCTCACTCCTAGCGGAATCCTACAATGAGCAGTTCTTC. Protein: CASSLLAESYNEQFF.

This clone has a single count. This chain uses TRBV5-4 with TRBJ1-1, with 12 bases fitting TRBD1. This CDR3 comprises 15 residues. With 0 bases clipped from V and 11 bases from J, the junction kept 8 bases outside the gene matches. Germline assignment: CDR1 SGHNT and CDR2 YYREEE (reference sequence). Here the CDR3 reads CASSLEGQGAKGAFF. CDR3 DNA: TGTGCCAGCAGCTTGGAGGGACAGGGGGCTAAGGGGGCTTTCTTT.

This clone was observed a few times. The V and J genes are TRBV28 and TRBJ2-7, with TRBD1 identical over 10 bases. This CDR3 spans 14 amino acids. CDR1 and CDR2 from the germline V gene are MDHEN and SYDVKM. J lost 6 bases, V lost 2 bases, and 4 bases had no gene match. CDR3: CASSLDRGRFEQYF. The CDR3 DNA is TGTGCCAGCAGTTTAGACAGGGGGCGCTTCGAGCAGTACTTC.

The CDR3 coding sequence is TGTGCCAGCTCACCACGCGGTGCAACTAATGAAAAACTGTTTTTT. Translation gives CASSPRGATNEKLFF. The rearrangement uses TRBV18 and TRBJ1-4; D is unclear. The CDR3 consists of 15 residues. The V end was cut by 1 base, the J end by 0 bases, with 6 bases between. The germline V gene has CDR1 KGHSH and CDR2 LQKENI.

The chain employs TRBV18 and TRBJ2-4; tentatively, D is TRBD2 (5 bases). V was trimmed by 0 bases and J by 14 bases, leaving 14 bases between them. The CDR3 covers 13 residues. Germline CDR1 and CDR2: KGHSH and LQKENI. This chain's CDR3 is CASSPPSSLAKYF. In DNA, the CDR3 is TGTGCCAGCTCACCACCATCTTCGTTAGCGAAGTACTTC.

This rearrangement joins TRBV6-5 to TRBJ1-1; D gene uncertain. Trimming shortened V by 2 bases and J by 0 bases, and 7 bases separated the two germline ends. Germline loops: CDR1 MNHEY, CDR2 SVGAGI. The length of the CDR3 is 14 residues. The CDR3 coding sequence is TGTGCCAGCAGTTACACGGGGATGAACACTGAAGCTTTCTTT. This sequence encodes CASSYTGMNTEAFF.

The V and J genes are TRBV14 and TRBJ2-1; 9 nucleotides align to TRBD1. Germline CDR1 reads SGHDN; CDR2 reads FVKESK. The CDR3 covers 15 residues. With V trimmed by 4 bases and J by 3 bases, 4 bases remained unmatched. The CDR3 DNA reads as TGTGCCAGCAGCCGGGGGACAGGGCTCTACAATGAGCAGTTCTTC. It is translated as CASSRGTGLYNEQFF.